The clone carrying this T cell receptor beta chain has a count of ten or more. A single record per CDR3 protein comes from TCRdb applying MiXCR to the RT-PCR reads. The sample consists of 200,000 to 250,000 distinct CDR3 sequences, 13% to 15% of them appearing once. This CDR3 comprises 15 residues. Unmatched junction bases numbered 6, after V lost 3 bases and J lost 2 bases. Germline CDR1 and CDR2: DFQATT and SNEGSKA (reference sequence). The sample originates from a study of patients and donors after allogeneic stem cell transplantation. The chain has TRBV20-1 and TRBJ2-3, with 9 bases identical to TRBD2. This clonotype was sampled from a human donor who was either an allogeneic HSCT recipient or a stem cell or donor lymphocyte infusion donor (not recorded which). It is not recorded whose cells these are; they may come from a transplant donor. Sample: blood, either unsorted or a sorted T cell fraction (not recorded which). CDR3 in DNA: TGCAGTGCTAGTGGTCTAGCGGGGATCACAGATACGCAGTATTTT. Translation: CSASGLAGITDTQYF.